Listed below are T cell receptor beta chains from one sample, sequenced in a study of blood T cell repertoires in COVID-19. Data came from immunoSEQ multiplex PCR; TCRdb stores just in-frame clones and leaves some out. Counted here are roughly 260,000 clones, 88% occurring once; the ten biggest clones make up approximately 4.3%. The sample taken for sequencing was peripheral blood. The receptors were sampled from a man aged 55 to 70 who had recovered from COVID-19. Each CDR3 is given with its conserved first and last residue. A D gene is named only where the DNA matches it firmly. Clone sizes are given selectively: once, few, many, or a class where the clone is expanded.

size,J,V,D,CDR3,DNA
NA,TRBJ2-5,TRBV7-3,NA,CASSLRGPHGETQYF,TGTGCCAGCAGCTTAAGGGGCCCTCACGGGGAGACCCAGTACTTC
NA,TRBJ1-6,TRBV10-2,TRBD1,CASRGTGNSPLHF,TGCGCCAGCAGGGGGACAGGGAATTCACCCCTCCACTTT
NA,TRBJ1-5,TRBV3-1/TRBV3-2,NA,CASSQARLWGGSQPQHF,TGTGCCAGCAGCCAAGCCCGACTTTGGGGCGGCTCTCAGCCCCAGCATTTT
NA,TRBJ1-4,TRBV5-4,NA,CASSGGNEKLFF,TGTGCCAGCAGCGGAGGGAATGAAAAACTGTTTTTT
NA,TRBJ2-3,TRBV7-2,NA,CASSSRRTSTDTQYF,TGTGCCAGCAGCTCGCGAAGGACTAGCACAGATACGCAGTATTTT
once,TRBJ2-5,TRBV5-6,TRBD2,CASSLIRWLAENQETQYF,TGTGCCAGCAGCTTGATTCGATGGCTAGCGGAGAACCAAGAGACCCAGTACTTC
NA,TRBJ1-1,TRBV6-5,TRBD1,CASRSGTGTEAFF,TGTGCCAGCAGATCCGGGACAGGCACTGAAGCTTTCTTT
NA,TRBJ2-2,TRBV5-6,NA,CASSRGTGELFF,TGTGCCAGCAGCCGGGGTACCGGGGAGCTGTTTTTT
NA,TRBJ2-5,TRBV2,NA,CASSPRDSVGTETRYF,TGTGCCAGCAGCCCACGGGACTCGGTGGGGACAGAGACCCGGTACTTC
once,TRBJ2-3,TRBV4-2,TRBD2,CASSKAGGPVDTQYF,TGTGCCAGCAGCAAAGCGGGGGGGCCGGTAGATACGCAGTATTTT
NA,TRBJ1-2,TRBV18,NA,CASSPTARSPANYGYTF,TGTGCCAGCTCACCCACGGCCAGGTCACCGGCTAACTATGGCTACACCTTC